The source of this T cell receptor (beta chain) is a study of blood T cell repertoires in COVID-19. In the study overall: Acute and convalescent COVID-19 samples came from the United States, Italy and Spain. T cells, B-cell-depleted T cells, or PBMCs provided the cDNA or gDNA that served as material.

The CDR3 consists of 15 residues. V lost 6 bases, J lost 4 bases, and 6 bases stayed unmatched. Germline CDR1 and CDR2: MNHNY and SVGAGI (reference sequence). This clone was observed a few times. Generated by immunoSEQ multiplex PCR, the TCRdb table keeps only in-frame clones and is missing some. The sample consists of tens of thousands of clones, about 71% of them appearing once. The source material was peripheral blood. The chain carries TRBV6-6 and TRBJ2-1; 10 positions agree with TRBD2. The sequence was obtained from a woman aged 50 to 60 with acute or convalescent COVID-19. The DNA for the CDR3 is TGTGCCAGCAGCGGGAAGCGGGGGGGGTACAATGAGCAGTTCTTC. The encoded protein is CASSGKRGGYNEQFF.